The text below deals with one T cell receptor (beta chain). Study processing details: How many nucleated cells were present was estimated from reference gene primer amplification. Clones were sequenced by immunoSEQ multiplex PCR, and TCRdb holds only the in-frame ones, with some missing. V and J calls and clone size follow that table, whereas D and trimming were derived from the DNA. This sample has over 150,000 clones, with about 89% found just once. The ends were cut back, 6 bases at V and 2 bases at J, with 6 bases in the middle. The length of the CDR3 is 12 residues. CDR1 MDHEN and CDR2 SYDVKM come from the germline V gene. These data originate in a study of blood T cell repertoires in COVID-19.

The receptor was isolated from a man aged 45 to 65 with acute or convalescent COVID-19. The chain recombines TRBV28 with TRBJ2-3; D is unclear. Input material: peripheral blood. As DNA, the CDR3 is TGTGCCAGCAGCACATACACAGATACGCAGTATTTT. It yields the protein CASSTYTDTQYF.